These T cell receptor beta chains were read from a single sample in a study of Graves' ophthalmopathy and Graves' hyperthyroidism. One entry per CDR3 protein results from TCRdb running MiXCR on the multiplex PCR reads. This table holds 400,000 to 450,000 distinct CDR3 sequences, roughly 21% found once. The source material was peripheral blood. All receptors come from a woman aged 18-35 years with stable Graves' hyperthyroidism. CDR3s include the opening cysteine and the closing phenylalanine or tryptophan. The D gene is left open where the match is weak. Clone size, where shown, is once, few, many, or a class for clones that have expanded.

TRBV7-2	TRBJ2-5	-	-	CASSLARAGWKTQYF	TGTGCCAGCAGTTTAGCACGGGCGGGATGGAAGACCCAGTACTTC
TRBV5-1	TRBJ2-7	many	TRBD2	CASRRGRDSYEQYF	TGCGCCAGCAGAAGAGGGAGGGATTCCTACGAGCAGTACTTC
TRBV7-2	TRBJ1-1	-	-	CASSSAPGRGENTEAFF	TGTGCCAGCAGCTCTGCCCCGGGGAGGGGCGAGAACACTGAAGCTTTCTTT
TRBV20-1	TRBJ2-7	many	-	CSAGGSNEQYF	TGCAGTGCTGGGGGGAGCAACGAGCAGTACTTC
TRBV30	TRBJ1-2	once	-	CAWSGVGHGNYGYTF	TGTGCCTGGAGTGGGGTAGGACACGGAAATTATGGCTACACCTTC
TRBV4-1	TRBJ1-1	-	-	CASSLDGAEAFF	TGCGCCAGCAGCCTAGACGGTGCTGAAGCTTTCTTT
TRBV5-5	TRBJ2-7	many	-	CASSLAYGNSYEQYF	TGTGCCAGCAGCTTGGCCTACGGGAACTCCTACGAGCAGTACTTC
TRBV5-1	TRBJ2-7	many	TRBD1	CASSPGTGSVYEQYF	TGCGCCAGCAGCCCAGGGACAGGGTCAGTCTACGAGCAGTACTTC
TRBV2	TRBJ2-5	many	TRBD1	CASTDLTRGLQETQYF	TGTGCCAGCACTGACCTCACTAGGGGGCTTCAAGAGACCCAGTACTTC
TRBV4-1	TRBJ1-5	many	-	CASSQGQRFLNQPQHF	TGCGCCAGCAGCCAAGGACAGCGTTTTCTGAATCAGCCCCAGCATTTT
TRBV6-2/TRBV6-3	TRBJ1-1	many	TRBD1	CASDDAGGTEAFF	TGTGCCAGCGATGATGCAGGGGGCACTGAAGCTTTCTTT
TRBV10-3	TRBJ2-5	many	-	CAISESFGGKKETQYF	TGTGCCATCAGTGAGTCTTTCGGGGGAAAAAAAGAGACCCAGTACTTC